This is a list of T cell receptor beta chains from one sample in a study of blood T cell repertoires in COVID-19. The data were produced by immunoSEQ multiplex PCR, yet TCRdb's version contains in-frame clones alone and is incomplete. The table shows around 67,000 clones, with over 80% occurring only once. The sample was peripheral blood. Source of these receptors: a man over 45 with active COVID-19. CDR3s include the opening cysteine and the closing phenylalanine or tryptophan. D genes are given only for firm matches. Some rows mark clone size as missing; the rest say once, few, many or name a class of expanded clone.

- | TRBJ1-6 | - | TRBV5-8 | CASTFLPGHYSYNSPLHF | TGTGCCAGCACCTTCCTTCCGGGACATTACTCCTATAATTCACCCCTCCACTTT
- | TRBJ1-5 | - | TRBV11-3 | CASSLGVDGGSALPQPQHF | TGTGCCAGCAGCTTAGGAGTGGATGGGGGGAGTGCGTTGCCTCAGCCCCAGCATTTT
- | TRBJ2-5 | TRBD1 | TRBV28 | CASSPRDSQETQYF | TGTGCCAGCAGTCCCCGGGACAGCCAAGAGACCCAGTACTTC
- | TRBJ2-7 | TRBD1 | TRBV5-1 | CASSWDSTYEQYF | TGCGCCAGCAGCTGGGACAGCACCTACGAGCAGTACTTC
- | TRBJ2-1 | TRBD2 | TRBV5-4 | CASSPDEGGEYNEQFF | TGTGCCAGCAGCCCGGACGAGGGAGGGGAATACAATGAGCAGTTCTTC
- | TRBJ1-6 | TRBD1 | TRBV5-5 | CASSSGQGDSPLHF | TGTGCCAGCAGTAGCGGACAGGGCGATTCACCCCTCCACTTT
- | TRBJ2-1 | - | TRBV9 | CASSVAGVNEQFF | TGTGCCAGCAGCGTAGCGGGGGTCAATGAGCAGTTCTTC
- | TRBJ2-7 | TRBD2 | TRBV11-3 | CASSPRLAPRSSYEQYF | TGTGCCAGCAGCCCCAGACTAGCCCCGCGTTCCTCCTACGAGCAGTACTTC
- | TRBJ1-1 | - | TRBV6-5 | CASTENEGAFF | TGTGCCAGCACAGAAAATGAGGGAGCTTTCTTT
- | TRBJ1-2 | - | TRBV28 | CASRKPGAGYTF | TGTGCCAGCAGGAAACCAGGGGCTGGCTACACCTTC
- | TRBJ1-2 | TRBD1 | TRBV12-3/TRBV12-4 | CASWPDRAHGYTF | TGTGCCAGCTGGCCGGACAGGGCTCATGGCTACACCTTC
- | TRBJ1-4 | - | TRBV24-1 | CATSDPRYNEKLFF | TGTGCCACCAGTGATCCCAGGTACAATGAAAAACTGTTTTTT
- | TRBJ1-2 | - | TRBV6-4 | CASSDGPGGGYTF | TGTGCCAGCAGTGACGGCCCAGGAGGTGGCTACACCTTC
- | TRBJ2-1 | TRBD2 | TRBV7-9 | CASITAGGIEQFF | TGTGCCAGCATCACAGCGGGGGGAATCGAGCAGTTCTTC
- | TRBJ2-2 | - | TRBV10-3 | CATAGRGRTGELFF | TGTGCCACCGCCGGGCGGGGTAGGACCGGGGAGCTGTTTTTT
- | TRBJ2-7 | TRBD1 | TRBV19 | CASSSGTGGYEQYF | TGTGCCAGTAGTTCCGGGACAGGGGGATACGAGCAGTACTTC
- | TRBJ1-1 | - | TRBV12-5 | CASGPNRELTEAFF | TGTGCTAGTGGTCCAAACAGGGAATTGACTGAAGCTTTCTTT
- | TRBJ2-1 | - | TRBV5-4 | CASSLTGGVSYNEQFF | TGTGCCAGCAGCTTGACGGGCGGGGTATCCTACAATGAGCAGTTCTTC
once | TRBJ2-5 | TRBD2 | TRBV7-8 | CASSFRTSGQETQYF | TGTGCCAGCAGCTTCAGGACTAGCGGCCAAGAGACCCAGTACTTC
- | TRBJ1-4 | - | TRBV19 | CASSSLGGATNEKLFF | TGTGCCAGTAGTTCCCTTGGAGGAGCAACTAATGAAAAACTGTTTTTT
- | TRBJ1-1 | - | TRBV9 | CASSASLDSFTETEAFF | TGTGCCAGCAGCGCGAGCTTAGACAGCTTCACCGAGACTGAAGCTTTCTTT
once | TRBJ2-1 | - | TRBV12-3/TRBV12-4 | CASSSLEIDEQFF | TGTGCCAGCAGTTCCCTAGAAATAGATGAGCAGTTCTTC
- | TRBJ1-1 | TRBD1 | TRBV6-5 | CASSLWTGNTEAFF | TGTGCCAGCAGTCTGTGGACAGGGAACACTGAAGCTTTCTTT
- | TRBJ2-1 | TRBD2 | TRBV6-2/TRBV6-3 | CASSYSPLAGVYNEQFF | TGTGCCAGCAGTTACTCGCCCCTCGCGGGAGTCTACAATGAGCAGTTCTTC
- | TRBJ2-7 | - | TRBV6-2/TRBV6-3 | CASSPTGYEQYF | TGTGCCAGCAGCCCCACGGGCTACGAGCAGTACTTC
- | TRBJ2-1 | TRBD2 | TRBV11-2 | CASSHRLGLAGGNEQFF | TGTGCCAGCAGCCACCGCTTAGGACTAGCGGGAGGTAATGAGCAGTTCTTC
- | TRBJ2-7 | TRBD2 | TRBV28 | CASSPNRGGLASSYEQYF | TGTGCCAGCAGTCCCAACCGAGGGGGACTAGCGAGCTCCTACGAGCAGTACTTC